The entry below gives a single TCR beta chain sequence along with its context. This specimen comes from a study of blood T cell repertoires in COVID-19. Study details: Samples representing acute and convalescent COVID-19 were sourced from the United States, Italy and Spain. Sample material is recorded as cDNA or gDNA derived from T cells, B-cell-depleted T cells, or PBMCs.

Allocation to cohorts depended on clinical history reported by the participants. Donors in Cohort 3 counted as recovered after two negative PCRs, clearance, or symptom resolution. TCRdb keeps only in-frame clones here, not all; method: immunoSEQ multiplex PCR. Here the sample spans approximately 200,000 clones, approximately 80% being singletons. Material: PBMCs or T cells enriched from blood (not recorded which). This receptor was taken from a man aged 60 to 75 who had recovered from COVID-19.

The CDR3 loop is CASTRGGAPGYTF. In DNA form, the CDR3 reads TGCGCCAGCACTCGGGGGGGGGCGCCAGGCTACACCTTC. J is TRBJ1-2 and V is TRBV5-1, with a possible D match to TRBD1 (6 bases). The V and J ends lost 6 bases and 8 bases respectively, with 17 bases between them. This CDR3 is built from 13 residues. Germline V gene data show CDR1 as SGHRS and CDR2 as YFSETQ.